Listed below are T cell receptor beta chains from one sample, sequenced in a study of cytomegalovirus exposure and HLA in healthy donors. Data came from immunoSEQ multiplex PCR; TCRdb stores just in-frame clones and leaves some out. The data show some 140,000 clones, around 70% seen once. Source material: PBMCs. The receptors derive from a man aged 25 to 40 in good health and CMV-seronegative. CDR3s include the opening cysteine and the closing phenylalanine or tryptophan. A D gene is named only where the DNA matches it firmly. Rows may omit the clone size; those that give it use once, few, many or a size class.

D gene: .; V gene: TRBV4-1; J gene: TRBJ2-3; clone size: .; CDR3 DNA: TGCGCCAGCAGCCAGGAGGCCAACGCCTTGGATACGCAGTATTTT; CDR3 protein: CASSQEANALDTQYF
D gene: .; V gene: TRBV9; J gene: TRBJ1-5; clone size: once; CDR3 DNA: TGTGCCAGCAGCGTAGGGCAGACTAATCAGCCCCAGCATTTT; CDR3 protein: CASSVGQTNQPQHF
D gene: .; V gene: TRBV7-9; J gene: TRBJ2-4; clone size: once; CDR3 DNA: TGTGCCAGCAGCTTAGAGACAAAGGGAGACATTCAGTACTTC; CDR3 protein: CASSLETKGDIQYF
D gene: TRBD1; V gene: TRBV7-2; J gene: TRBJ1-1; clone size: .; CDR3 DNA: TGTGCCAGCACCCCGGGACAGGGAACGAGGGCTTTCTTT; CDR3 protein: CASTPGQGTRAFF
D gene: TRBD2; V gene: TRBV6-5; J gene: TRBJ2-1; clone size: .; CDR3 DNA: TGTGCCAGCAGTTACGGGAGGGGTTCGAACTACAATGAGCAGTTCTTC; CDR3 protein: CASSYGRGSNYNEQFF
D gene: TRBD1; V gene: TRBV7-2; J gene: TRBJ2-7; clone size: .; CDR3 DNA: TGTGCCAGCAGCTCTGAACCGGGACAGGGTTACGAGCAGTACTTC; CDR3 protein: CASSSEPGQGYEQYF
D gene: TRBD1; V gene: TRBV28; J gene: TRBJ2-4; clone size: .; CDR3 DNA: TGTGCCAGCAGTTCTCGGACAGGGCGATACATTCAGTACTTC; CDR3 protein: CASSSRTGRYIQYF
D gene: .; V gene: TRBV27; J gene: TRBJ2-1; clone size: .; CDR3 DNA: TGTGCCAGCACCCCCCCCGGGTACAATGAGCAGTTCTTC; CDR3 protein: CASTPPGYNEQFF
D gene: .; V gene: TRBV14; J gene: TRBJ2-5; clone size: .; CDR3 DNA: TGTGCCAGCAGCCGAGGGTTGGACCAAGAGACCCAGTACTTC; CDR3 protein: CASSRGLDQETQYF
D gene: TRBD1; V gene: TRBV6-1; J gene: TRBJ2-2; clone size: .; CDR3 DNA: TGTGCCAGCAGTGAACAGGGGGTCACCGGGGAGCTGTTTTTT; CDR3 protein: CASSEQGVTGELFF
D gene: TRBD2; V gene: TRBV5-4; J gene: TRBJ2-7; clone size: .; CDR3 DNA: TGTGCCAGCAGCGTGACTAGCGGGGGGGCCCACGAGCAGTACTTC; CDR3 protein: CASSVTSGGAHEQYF
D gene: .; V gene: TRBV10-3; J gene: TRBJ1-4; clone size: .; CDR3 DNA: TGTGCCATCAGTGATCCAGGGCTGAATGAAAAACTGTTTTTT; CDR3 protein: CAISDPGLNEKLFF
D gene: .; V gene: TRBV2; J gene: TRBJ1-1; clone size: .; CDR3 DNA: TGTGCCAGCAGTGAAGGGGCAGGAAATAACACTGAAGCTTTCTTT; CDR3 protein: CASSEGAGNNTEAFF
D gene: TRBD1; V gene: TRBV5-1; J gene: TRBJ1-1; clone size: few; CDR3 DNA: TGCGCCAGCAGCTTACAGGGGATGAACACTGAAGCTTTCTTT; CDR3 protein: CASSLQGMNTEAFF
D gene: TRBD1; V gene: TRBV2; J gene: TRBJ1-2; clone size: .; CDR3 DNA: TGTGCCAGCAGTGAACCGGGACAGGAAAACTATGGCTACACCTTC; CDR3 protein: CASSEPGQENYGYTF
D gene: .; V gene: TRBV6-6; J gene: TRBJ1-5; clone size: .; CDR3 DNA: TGTGCCAGCAGCCAGACGGTTTCAGGAAATCAGCCCCAGCATTTT; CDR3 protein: CASSQTVSGNQPQHF
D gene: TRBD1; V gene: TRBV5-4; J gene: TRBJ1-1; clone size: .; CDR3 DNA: TGTGCCAGCAGTTGGGACAGGAACCCTGAAGCTTTCTTT; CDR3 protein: CASSWDRNPEAFF
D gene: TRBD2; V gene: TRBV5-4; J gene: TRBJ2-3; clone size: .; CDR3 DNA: TGTGCCAGCAGCTGGTTATCAACTAGCGAATCAACAGATACGCAGTATTTT; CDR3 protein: CASSWLSTSESTDTQYF
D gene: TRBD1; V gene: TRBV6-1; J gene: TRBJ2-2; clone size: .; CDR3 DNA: TGTGCCAGCAGTGAAGCGTCGGGACAGGGATCTCCCGGGGAGCTGTTTTTT; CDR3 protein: CASSEASGQGSPGELFF
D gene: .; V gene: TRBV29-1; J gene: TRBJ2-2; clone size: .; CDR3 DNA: TGCAGCGTTGACAGGGGTGTCGGGGAGCTGTTTTTT; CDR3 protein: CSVDRGVGELFF
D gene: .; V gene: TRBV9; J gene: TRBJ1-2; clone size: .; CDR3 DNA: TGTGCCAGCAGCGTAGAGTGGTCAGGGAACTATGGCTACACCTTC; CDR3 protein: CASSVEWSGNYGYTF
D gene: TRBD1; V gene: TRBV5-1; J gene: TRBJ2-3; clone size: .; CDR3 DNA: TGCGCCAGCAGCTTAAGACAGGGTAGCACAGATACGCAGTATTTT; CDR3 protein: CASSLRQGSTDTQYF
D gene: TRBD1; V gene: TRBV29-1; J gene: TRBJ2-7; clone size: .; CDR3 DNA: TGCAGCGTTGTCGGGACAGCCAGGACTGGCGAGCAGTACTTC; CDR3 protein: CSVVGTARTGEQYF
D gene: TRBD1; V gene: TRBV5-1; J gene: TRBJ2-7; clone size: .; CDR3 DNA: TGCGCCAGCAGAGAAGCCGGGACAGGGGGCCCCCACGAGCAGTACTTC; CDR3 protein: CASREAGTGGPHEQYF
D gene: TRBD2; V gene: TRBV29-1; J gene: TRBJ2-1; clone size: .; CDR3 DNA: TGCAGCGTTGATTATCAGGCGGGGGACCCTAACAATGAGCAGTTCTTC; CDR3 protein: CSVDYQAGDPNNEQFF
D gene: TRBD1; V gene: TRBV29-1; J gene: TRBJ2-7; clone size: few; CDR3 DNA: TGCAGCGTTGTGGGGGACAGGGGCTACGAGCAGTACTTC; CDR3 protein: CSVVGDRGYEQYF
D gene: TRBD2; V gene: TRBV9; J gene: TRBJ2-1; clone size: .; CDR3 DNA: TGTGCCAGCAGCCCCGGACTAGCGGGGGTAGGCAATGAGCAGTTCTTC; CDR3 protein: CASSPGLAGVGNEQFF